The present entry profiles one T cell receptor (beta chain) with its context. What it binds is not known. The TCR beta cDNA libraries carried unique molecular identifiers. It was from roughly 1 to 10 million T cells that 500,000 to 600,000 cDNA molecules came. A single record per CDR3 protein comes from TCRdb applying MiXCR to the PCR reads. The sample holds more than 350,000 distinct CDR3 sequences, 39% seen once. The V gene's germline CDR1 is MGHDK and CDR2 SYGVNS. Trimming took 8 bases from V and 0 from J, leaving 5 bases between them. The CDR3 loop spans 11 amino acids. The data are from a study of post-analysis software for immune sequencing data. Study results and limitations: Normalized Chao1 diversity in multiple sclerosis patients fell significantly below that of controls. Elevated frequency relative to controls characterized several TRBV segments in patients, TRBV5-6, TRBV5-1 and TRBV20-1 among them.

The source is a girl aged 2 to 9 with multiple sclerosis. J is TRBJ2-7 and V is TRBV25-1, with D uncertain. Sequencing input: blood. The CDR3 region is CASAGSYEQYF. CDR3 sequence (DNA): TGTGCCAGCGCAGGCTCCTACGAGCAGTACTTC.